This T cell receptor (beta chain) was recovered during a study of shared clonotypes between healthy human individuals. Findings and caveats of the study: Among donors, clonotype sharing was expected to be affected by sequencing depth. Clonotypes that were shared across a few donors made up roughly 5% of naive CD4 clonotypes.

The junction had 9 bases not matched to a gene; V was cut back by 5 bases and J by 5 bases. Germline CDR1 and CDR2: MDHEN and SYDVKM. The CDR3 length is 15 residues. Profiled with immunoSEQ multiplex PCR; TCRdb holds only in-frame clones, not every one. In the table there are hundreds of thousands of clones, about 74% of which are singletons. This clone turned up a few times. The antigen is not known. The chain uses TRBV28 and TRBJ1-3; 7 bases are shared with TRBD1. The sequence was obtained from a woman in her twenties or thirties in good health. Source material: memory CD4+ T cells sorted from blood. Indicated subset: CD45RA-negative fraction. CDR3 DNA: TGTGCCAGCAGTCACCGGGACAGCAGAAGAAACACCATATATTTT. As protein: CASSHRDSRRNTIYF.